The rows below give T cell receptor beta chains drawn from one sample of a study of technical replicates of blood from a handful of donors. Method: immunoSEQ multiplex PCR; TCRdb's copy keeps in-frame clones and lacks some. The table shows tens of thousands of clones, with roughly 92% occurring only once. Specimen: T cells isolated from PBMCs. The receptor source for this set is a human donor in good health. The CDR3 runs from the conserved cysteine through the conserved F or W. The order of the fields is D gene, clone size, J gene, V gene, CDR3 protein, CDR3 DNA. A D gene is named only where the DNA matches it firmly. Some rows have no size entry. The others give once, few or many, or a class for an expanded clone.

. | . | TRBJ1-2 | TRBV11-2 | CASSLYGQIYGYTF | TGTGCCAGCAGCCTGTACGGACAGATCTATGGCTACACCTTC
TRBD2 | . | TRBJ2-1 | TRBV27 | CASSARLAGVSYNEQFF | TGTGCCAGCAGTGCCCGACTAGCGGGAGTCTCCTACAATGAGCAGTTCTTC
TRBD1 | . | TRBJ2-7 | TRBV6-5 | CASSYSTGYILYEQYF | TGTGCCAGCAGTTACTCGACAGGGTATATCCTTTACGAGCAGTACTTC
TRBD2 | . | TRBJ2-7 | TRBV6-1 | CASGLAGHVYEQYF | TGTGCCAGCGGGCTAGCGGGACACGTCTACGAGCAGTACTTC
TRBD1 | . | TRBJ2-3 | TRBV28 | CASRNWRQGAGDTQYF | TGTGCCAGCAGAAACTGGAGACAGGGGGCCGGAGATACGCAGTATTTT
. | . | TRBJ2-3 | TRBV7-2 | CASSFLSPQTDTQYF | TGTGCCAGCAGCTTCCTTTCGCCACAGACAGATACGCAGTATTTT
TRBD1 | . | TRBJ1-4 | TRBV25-1 | CASSESFGTGDEKLFF | TGTGCCAGCAGTGAATCCTTCGGGACAGGGGATGAAAAACTGTTTTTT
. | few | TRBJ1-1 | TRBV5-1 | CASSTTGMNTEAFF | TGCGCCAGCAGCACCACAGGGATGAACACTGAAGCTTTCTTT
. | . | TRBJ1-2 | TRBV11-2 | CASSLDQVYRYTF | TGTGCCAGCAGCTTAGATCAGGTGTACCGCTACACCTTC
TRBD1 | . | TRBJ2-7 | TRBV5-1 | CASSLSDRVGDYEQYF | TGCGCCAGCAGCTTGTCGGACAGGGTAGGGGACTACGAGCAGTACTTC
. | . | TRBJ2-7 | TRBV4-2 | CASSQSLSAYEQYF | TGTGCCAGCAGCCAATCCTTAAGCGCCTACGAGCAGTACTTC
. | . | TRBJ2-5 | TRBV6-6 | CASMGGQETQYF | TGTGCCAGCATGGGGGGCCAAGAGACCCAGTACTTC
TRBD1 | . | TRBJ2-7 | TRBV27 | CASSAIRGRSSYEQYF | TGTGCCAGCAGTGCGATTAGGGGGCGTTCCTCCTACGAGCAGTACTTC
TRBD1 | . | TRBJ1-5 | TRBV19 | CASRPTGANNQPQHF | TGTGCCAGTAGGCCGACAGGGGCTAATAATCAGCCCCAGCATTTT
TRBD2 | once | TRBJ2-3 | TRBV5-5 | CASSGGTSLDTQYF | TGTGCCAGCAGCGGCGGGACTAGTCTAGATACGCAGTATTTT
TRBD1 | . | TRBJ1-2 | TRBV14 | CASSQYRTGSYGYTF | TGTGCCAGCAGCCAATATCGGACAGGGTCCTATGGCTACACCTTC
. | . | TRBJ2-7 | TRBV7-2 | CASSFLWREVPYEQYF | .
TRBD1 | once | TRBJ2-3 | TRBV6-5 | CASSWTGRETDTQYF | TGTGCCAGCAGCTGGACAGGGCGAGAAACAGATACGCAGTATTTT
. | . | TRBJ2-3 | TRBV2 | CASSTSTDTQYF | TGTGCCAGCAGCACTAGCACAGATACGCAGTATTTT
TRBD2 | . | TRBJ2-1 | TRBV10-1 | CASSESRLAAPYNEQFF | TGCGCCAGCAGTGAGTCACGGCTAGCGGCTCCCTACAATGAGCAGTTCTTC
TRBD1 | . | TRBJ1-1 | TRBV18 | CASSPTGANTEAFF | TGTGCCAGCTCACCGACAGGGGCGAACACTGAAGCTTTCTTT
TRBD2 | . | TRBJ2-1 | TRBV30 | CAWRFLLAGDGDEQFF | TGTGCCTGGAGGTTTTTACTAGCGGGAGACGGGGATGAGCAGTTCTTC
TRBD2 | once | TRBJ2-7 | TRBV9 | CASSVETSSYEQYF | TGTGCCAGCAGCGTAGAGACTAGCAGCTACGAGCAGTACTTC
. | once | TRBJ1-2 | TRBV4-3 | CASSQDGGTNYGYTF | TGCGCCAGCAGCCAAGACGGAGGGACTAACTATGGCTACACCTTC
TRBD1 | . | TRBJ2-2 | TRBV5-6 | CASIRRDRYTGELFF | TGTGCCAGCATCCGGAGGGACAGGTACACCGGGGAGCTGTTTTTT
. | . | TRBJ1-2 | TRBV7-9 | CASTLTPIYGYTF | TGTGCCAGCACCCTAACCCCTATTTATGGCTACACCTTC
TRBD1 | . | TRBJ2-7 | TRBV5-4 | CASSFQGASYEQYF | TGTGCCAGCAGCTTTCAGGGGGCATCGTACGAGCAGTACTTC
. | . | TRBJ2-7 | TRBV13 | CASSLGARMDEQYF | TGTGCCAGCAGCTTGGGGGCCCGAATGGACGAGCAGTACTTC
. | . | TRBJ2-1 | TRBV7-6 | CASSLEQRESGEQFF | TGTGCCAGCAGCTTAGAACAGAGGGAGTCGGGAGAGCAGTTCTTC
. | . | TRBJ2-6 | TRBV15 | CATLDRSTDSGANVLTF | TGTGCCACCCTAGACAGGTCCACTGACTCTGGGGCCAACGTCCTGACTTTC
TRBD1 | . | TRBJ1-5 | TRBV2 | CASRGQGFNQPQHF | TGTGCCAGCCGGGGACAGGGGTTTAATCAGCCCCAGCATTTT
TRBD1 | . | TRBJ2-7 | TRBV11-2 | CASSSIQGPVGEQYF | TGTGCCAGCAGCTCTATACAGGGGCCGGTGGGCGAGCAGTACTTC
TRBD1 | . | TRBJ2-1 | TRBV5-1 | CASSPLGTGPYNEQFF | TGCGCCAGCAGCCCGCTCGGGACAGGGCCCTACAATGAGCAGTTCTTC
. | . | TRBJ2-3 | TRBV9 | CASSGTPQKRVRTDTQYF | TGTGCCAGCAGCGGGACCCCTCAAAAGCGGGTCCGCACAGATACGCAGTATTTT
. | . | TRBJ2-7 | TRBV5-1 | CASSRGTGDYEQYF | TGCGCCAGCAGCCGAGGGACGGGAGATTACGAGCAGTACTTC
. | . | TRBJ1-4 | TRBV4-3 | CASSQEREWDEKLFF | TGCGCCAGCAGCCAAGAGAGGGAGTGGGATGAAAAACTGTTTTTT
TRBD1 | . | TRBJ2-2 | TRBV11-2 | CASSGSGTVLTGELFF | TGTGCCAGCAGTGGGTCCGGGACAGTACTTACCGGGGAGCTGTTTTTT
TRBD2 | . | TRBJ2-1 | TRBV4-1 | CASSQGGLAGGRVSYNEQFF | TGCGCCAGCAGCCAAGGTGGACTAGCGGGAGGGCGGGTATCCTACAATGAGCAGTTCTTC
TRBD1 | . | TRBJ2-7 | TRBV27 | CASGLGTGISEQYF | TGTGCCAGTGGACTTGGGACAGGGATTTCCGAGCAGTACTTC
. | . | TRBJ1-3 | TRBV9 | CASSVGGSFGNTIYF | TGTGCCAGCAGCGTAGGTGGGAGCTTTGGAAACACCATATATTTT
. | . | TRBJ2-7 | TRBV10-3 | CAISVRSAEQYF | TGTGCCATCAGTGTAAGGAGCGCCGAGCAGTACTTC
. | . | TRBJ1-3 | TRBV28 | CASRVQSAGNTIYF | TGTGCCAGCAGAGTGCAATCAGCGGGAAACACCATATATTTT